This T cell receptor beta chain was recovered during a study of response to subunit inactivated influenza vaccine. The study, taken as a whole, reports: Each seasonal flu vaccination may recruit only limited new T cells, authors suggested.

Turning to this clonotype: Antigen: not known.

TCRdb recomputed calls from the RT-PCR reads with MiXCR, one row per CDR3 protein. Among about 780,000 distinct CDR3 sequences listed, about 18% were seen once. Germline CDR1 is SGHRS and CDR2 is YFSETQ. The J segment lost 1 base and the V segment lost 4 bases, leaving 5 bases of the junction unmatched. This CDR3 is 15 amino acids long. This TCR was sampled from a man between 45 and 60 years old who received an inactivated influenza vaccine. Sequencing was performed on PBMCs from blood, taken approximately 5 days after vaccination. This sequence joins TRBV5-1 and TRBJ1-1; 9 nucleotides agree with TRBD1. The CDR3 sequence is CASSAHRGPNTEAFF. The CDR3 nucleotides read TGCGCCAGCAGCGCCCACAGGGGGCCGAACACTGAAGCTTTCTTT.